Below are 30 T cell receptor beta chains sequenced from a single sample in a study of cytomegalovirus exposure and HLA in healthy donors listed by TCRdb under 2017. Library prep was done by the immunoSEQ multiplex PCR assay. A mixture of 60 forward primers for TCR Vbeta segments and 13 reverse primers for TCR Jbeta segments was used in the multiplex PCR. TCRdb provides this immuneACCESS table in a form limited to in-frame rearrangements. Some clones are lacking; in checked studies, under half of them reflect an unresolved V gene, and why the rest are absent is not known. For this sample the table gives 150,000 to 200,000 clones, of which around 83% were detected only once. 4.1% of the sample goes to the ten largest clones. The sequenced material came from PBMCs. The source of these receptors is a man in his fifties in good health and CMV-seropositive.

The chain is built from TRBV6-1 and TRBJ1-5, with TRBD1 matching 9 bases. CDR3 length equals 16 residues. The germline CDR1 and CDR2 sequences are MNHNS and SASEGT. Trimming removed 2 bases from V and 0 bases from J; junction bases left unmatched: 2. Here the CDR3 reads CASSEHRGPSNQPQHF. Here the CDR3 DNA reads TGTGCCAGCAGTGAACACAGGGGGCCTAGCAATCAGCCCCAGCATTTT.

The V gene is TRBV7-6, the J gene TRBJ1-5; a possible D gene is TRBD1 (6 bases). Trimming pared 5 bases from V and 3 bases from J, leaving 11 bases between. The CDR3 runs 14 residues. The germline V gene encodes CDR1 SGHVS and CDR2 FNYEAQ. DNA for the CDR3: TGTGCCAGCAGCCCCGGACAGATCAATCAGCCCCAGCATTTT. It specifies CASSPGQINQPQHF.

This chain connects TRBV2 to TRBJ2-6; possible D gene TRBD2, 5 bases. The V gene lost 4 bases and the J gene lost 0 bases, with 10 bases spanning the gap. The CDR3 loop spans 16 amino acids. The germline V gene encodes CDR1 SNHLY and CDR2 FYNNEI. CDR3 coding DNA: TGTGCCAGCAGTGCGGACTTCAGCTCTGGGGCCAACGTCCTGACTTTC. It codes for CASSADFSSGANVLTF. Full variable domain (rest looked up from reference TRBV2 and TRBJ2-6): EPEVTQTPSHQVTQMGQEVILRCVPISNHLYFYWYRQILGQKVEFLVSFYNNEISEKSEIFDDQFSVERPDGSNFTLKIRSTKLEDSAMYFCASSADFSSGANVLTFGAGSRLTVL.

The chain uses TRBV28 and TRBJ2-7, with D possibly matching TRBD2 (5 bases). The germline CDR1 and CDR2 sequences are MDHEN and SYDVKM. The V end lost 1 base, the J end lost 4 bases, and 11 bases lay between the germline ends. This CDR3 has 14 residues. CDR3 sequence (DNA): TGTGCCAGCAGTTTATCTAGCAGAAGATACGAGCAGTACTTC. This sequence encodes CASSLSSRRYEQYF.

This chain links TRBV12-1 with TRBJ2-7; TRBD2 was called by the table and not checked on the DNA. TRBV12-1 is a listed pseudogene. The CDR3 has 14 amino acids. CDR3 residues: CASSFAGLPYEQYF. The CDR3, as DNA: TGTGCCAGCAGCTTTGCGGGACTCCCCTACGAGCAGTACTTC.

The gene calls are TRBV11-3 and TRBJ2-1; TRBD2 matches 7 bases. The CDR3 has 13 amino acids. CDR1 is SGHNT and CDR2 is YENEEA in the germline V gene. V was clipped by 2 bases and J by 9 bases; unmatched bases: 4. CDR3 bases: TGTGCCAGCAGCTTATATCCGGGAGGTGAGCAGTTCTTC. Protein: CASSLYPGGEQFF.

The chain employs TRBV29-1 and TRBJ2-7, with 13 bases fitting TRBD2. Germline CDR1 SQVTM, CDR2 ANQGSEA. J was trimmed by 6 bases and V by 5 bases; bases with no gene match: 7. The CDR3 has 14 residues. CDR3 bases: TGCAGCGTTTCTCCGGGACTAGCGGGAATCGAGCAGTACTTC. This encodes CSVSPGLAGIEQYF.

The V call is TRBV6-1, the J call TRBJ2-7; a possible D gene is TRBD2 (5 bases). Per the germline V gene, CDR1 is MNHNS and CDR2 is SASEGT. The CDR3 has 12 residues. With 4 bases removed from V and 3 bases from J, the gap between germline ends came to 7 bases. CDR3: CASSARDYEQYF. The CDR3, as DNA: TGTGCCAGCAGTGCCCGGGACTACGAGCAGTACTTC.

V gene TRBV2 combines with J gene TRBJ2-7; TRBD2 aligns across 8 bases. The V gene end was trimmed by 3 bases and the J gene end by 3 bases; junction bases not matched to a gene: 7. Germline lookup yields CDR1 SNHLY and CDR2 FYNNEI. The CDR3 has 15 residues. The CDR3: CASSDRLASRYEQYF. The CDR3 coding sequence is TGTGCCAGCAGTGACAGACTAGCGTCTCGCTACGAGCAGTACTTC.

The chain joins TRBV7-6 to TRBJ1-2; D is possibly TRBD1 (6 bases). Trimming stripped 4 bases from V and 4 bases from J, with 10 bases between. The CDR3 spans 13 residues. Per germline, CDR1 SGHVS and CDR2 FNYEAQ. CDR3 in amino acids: CASSSGQTYGYTF. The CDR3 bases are TGTGCCAGCAGCTCCGGACAGACCTATGGCTACACCTTC.

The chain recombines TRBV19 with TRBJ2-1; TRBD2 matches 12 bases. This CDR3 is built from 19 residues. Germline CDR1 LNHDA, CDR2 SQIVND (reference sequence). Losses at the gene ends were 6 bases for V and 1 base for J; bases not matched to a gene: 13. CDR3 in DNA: TGTGCCAGTAGCCCCTCCCTAGCGGGAGGGCCCCGGTCCTACAATGAGCAGTTCTTC. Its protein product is CASSPSLAGGPRSYNEQFF.

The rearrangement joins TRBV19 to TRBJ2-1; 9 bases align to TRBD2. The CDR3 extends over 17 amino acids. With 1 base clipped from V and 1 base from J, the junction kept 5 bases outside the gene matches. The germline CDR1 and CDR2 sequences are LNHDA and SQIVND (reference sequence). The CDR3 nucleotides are TGTGCCAGTAGTATAGCATCACTAGCGGGTTCCTACAATGAGCAGTTCTTC. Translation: CASSIASLAGSYNEQFF.

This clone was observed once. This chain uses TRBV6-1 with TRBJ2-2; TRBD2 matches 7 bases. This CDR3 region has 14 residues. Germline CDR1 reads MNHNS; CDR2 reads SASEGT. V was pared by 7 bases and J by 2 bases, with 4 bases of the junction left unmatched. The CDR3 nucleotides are TGTGCCAGCAACCGACTAGCTAACACCGGGGAGCTGTTTTTT. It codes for CASNRLANTGELFF.

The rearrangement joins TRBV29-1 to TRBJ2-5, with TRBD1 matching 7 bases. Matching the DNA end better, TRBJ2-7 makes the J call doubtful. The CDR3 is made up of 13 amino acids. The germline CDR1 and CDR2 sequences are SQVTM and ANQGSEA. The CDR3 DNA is TGCAGCGTTGCCGGGACAGTGGATTACGAGCAGTACTTC. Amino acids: CSVAGTVDYEQYF.

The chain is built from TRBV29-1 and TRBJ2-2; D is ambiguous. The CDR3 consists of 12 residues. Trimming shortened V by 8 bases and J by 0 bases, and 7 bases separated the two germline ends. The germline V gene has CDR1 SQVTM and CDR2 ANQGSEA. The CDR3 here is CSLIANTGELFF. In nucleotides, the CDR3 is TGCAGCCTAATCGCGAACACCGGGGAGCTGTTTTTT.

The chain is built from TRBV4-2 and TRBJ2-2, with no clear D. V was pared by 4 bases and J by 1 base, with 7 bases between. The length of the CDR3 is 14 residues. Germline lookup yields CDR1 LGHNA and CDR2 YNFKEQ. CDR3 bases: TGTGCCAGCAGCCTATACTTGAACACCGGGGAGCTGTTTTTT. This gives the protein CASSLYLNTGELFF.

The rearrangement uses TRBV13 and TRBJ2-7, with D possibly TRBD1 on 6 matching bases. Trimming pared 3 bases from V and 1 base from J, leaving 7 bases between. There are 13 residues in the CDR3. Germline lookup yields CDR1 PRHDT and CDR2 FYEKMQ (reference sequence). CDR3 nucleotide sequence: TGTGCCAGCAGCTTGAGGGGGTCCTACGAGCAGTACTTC. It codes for CASSLRGSYEQYF.

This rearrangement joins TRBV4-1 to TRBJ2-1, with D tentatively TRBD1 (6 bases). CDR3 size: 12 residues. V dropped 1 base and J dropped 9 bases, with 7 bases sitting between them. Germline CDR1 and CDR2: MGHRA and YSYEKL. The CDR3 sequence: CASSQAGVEQFF. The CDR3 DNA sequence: TGCGCCAGCAGCCAAGCAGGGGTTGAGCAGTTCTTC.

Here the CDR3 reads CSIPVSGSRTGELFF. CDR3 bases: TGTTCCATCCCTGTTTCTGGATCGCGGACCGGGGAGCTGTTTTTT. V gene TRBV7-9 combines with J gene TRBJ2-2; D gene unclear. Per the germline V gene, CDR1 is SEHNR and CDR2 is FQNEAQ (reference sequence). The CDR3 covers 15 residues.

CDR3 sequence: CAISEGVTGTYEQYF. The CDR3 DNA is TGTGCCATCAGTGAGGGGGTGACAGGGACTTACGAGCAGTACTTC. The V and J genes are TRBV10-3 and TRBJ2-7, with a tentative D call TRBD1 (7 bases). Between the trimmed V and J ends, which lost 2 bases and 4 bases, there was a span of 15 bases. In germline, CDR1 is ENHRY, CDR2 SYGVKD. This CDR3 comprises 15 residues.

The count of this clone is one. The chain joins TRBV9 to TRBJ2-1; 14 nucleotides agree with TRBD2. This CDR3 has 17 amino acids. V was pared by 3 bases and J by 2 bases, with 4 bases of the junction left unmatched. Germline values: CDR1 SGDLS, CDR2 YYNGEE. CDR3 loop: CASSAGTSGRPYNEQFF. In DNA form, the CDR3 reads TGTGCCAGCAGCGCCGGGACTAGCGGGAGACCCTACAATGAGCAGTTCTTC.

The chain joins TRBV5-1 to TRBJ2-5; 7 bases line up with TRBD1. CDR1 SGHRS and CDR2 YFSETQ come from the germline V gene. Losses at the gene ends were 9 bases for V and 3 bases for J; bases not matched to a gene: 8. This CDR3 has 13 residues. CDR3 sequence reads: CATATGRKETQYF. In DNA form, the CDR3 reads TGCGCCACCGCGACAGGGCGAAAAGAGACCCAGTACTTC. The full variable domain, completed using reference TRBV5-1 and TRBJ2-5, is KAGVTQTPRYLIKTRGQQVTLSCSPISGHRSVSWYQQTPGQGLQFLFEYFSETQRNKGNFPGRFSGRQFSNSRSEMNVSTLELGDSALYLCATATGRKETQYFGPGTRLLVL.

The CDR3, as DNA: TGTGCCAGCAATCGGGACAGGGGGCTCGGAAACACCATATATTTT. Its protein product is CASNRDRGLGNTIYF. The chain links TRBV7-8 to TRBJ1-3; 12 positions agree with TRBD1. The germline CDR1 and CDR2 sequences are SGHVS and FQNEAQ. The CDR3 totals 15 residues. Unmatched junction bases numbered 5, after V lost 7 bases and J lost 4 bases.

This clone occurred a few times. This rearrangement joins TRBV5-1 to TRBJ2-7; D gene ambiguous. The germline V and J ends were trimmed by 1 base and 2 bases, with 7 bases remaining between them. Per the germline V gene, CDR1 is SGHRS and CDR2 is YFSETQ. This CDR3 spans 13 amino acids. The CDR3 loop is CASSLSVTYEQYF. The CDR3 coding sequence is TGCGCCAGCAGCTTGTCAGTAACCTACGAGCAGTACTTC.

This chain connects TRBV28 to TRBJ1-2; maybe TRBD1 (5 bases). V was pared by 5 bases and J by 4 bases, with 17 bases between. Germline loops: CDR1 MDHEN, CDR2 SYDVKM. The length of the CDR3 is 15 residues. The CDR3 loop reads CASSTTAGRGYGYTF. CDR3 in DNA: TGTGCCAGCAGTACCACCGCGGGACGGGGCTATGGCTACACCTTC.

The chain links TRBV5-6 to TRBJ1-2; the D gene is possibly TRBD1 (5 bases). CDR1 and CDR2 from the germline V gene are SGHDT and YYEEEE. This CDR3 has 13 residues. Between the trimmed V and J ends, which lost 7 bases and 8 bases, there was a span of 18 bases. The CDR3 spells CASLPQGLYGYTF. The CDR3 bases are TGTGCCAGCCTACCTCAGGGTCTGTACGGCTACACCTTC.

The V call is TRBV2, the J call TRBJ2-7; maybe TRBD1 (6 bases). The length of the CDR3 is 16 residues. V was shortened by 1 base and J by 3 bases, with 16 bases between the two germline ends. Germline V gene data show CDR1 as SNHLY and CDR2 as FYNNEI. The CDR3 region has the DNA TGTGCCAGCAGTGAAGGGGTCAGGGGAAAGGGCTACGAGCAGTACTTC. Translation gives CASSEGVRGKGYEQYF.

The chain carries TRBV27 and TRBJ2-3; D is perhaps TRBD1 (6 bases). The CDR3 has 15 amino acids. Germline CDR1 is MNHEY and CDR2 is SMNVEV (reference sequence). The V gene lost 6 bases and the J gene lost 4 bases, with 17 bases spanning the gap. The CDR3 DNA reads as TGTGCCAGCAGCCTGGGGGCCCTTCTGGCAGATACGCAGTATTTT. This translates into CASSLGALLADTQYF.

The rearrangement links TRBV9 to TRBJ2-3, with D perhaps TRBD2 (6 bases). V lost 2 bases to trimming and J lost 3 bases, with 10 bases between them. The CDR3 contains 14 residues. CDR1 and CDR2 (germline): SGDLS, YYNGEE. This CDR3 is CASSVGLATDTQYF. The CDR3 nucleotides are TGTGCCAGCAGCGTTGGGCTAGCGACAGATACGCAGTATTTT.

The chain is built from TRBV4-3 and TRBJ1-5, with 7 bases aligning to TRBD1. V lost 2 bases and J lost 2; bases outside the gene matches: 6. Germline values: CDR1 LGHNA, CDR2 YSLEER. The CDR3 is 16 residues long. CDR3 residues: CASSQNRGAGNQPQHF. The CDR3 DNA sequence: TGCGCCAGCAGCCAAAACAGGGGAGCGGGCAATCAGCCCCAGCATTTT.